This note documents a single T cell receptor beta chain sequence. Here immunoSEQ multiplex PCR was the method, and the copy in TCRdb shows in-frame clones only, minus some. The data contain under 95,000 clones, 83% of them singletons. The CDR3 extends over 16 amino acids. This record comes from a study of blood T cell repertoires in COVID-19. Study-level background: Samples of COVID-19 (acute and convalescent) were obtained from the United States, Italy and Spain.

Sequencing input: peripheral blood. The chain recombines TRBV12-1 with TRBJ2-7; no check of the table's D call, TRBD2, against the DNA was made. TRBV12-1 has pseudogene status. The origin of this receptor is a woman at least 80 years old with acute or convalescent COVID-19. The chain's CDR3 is CASSPLASGANYEQYF. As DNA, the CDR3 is TGTGCCAGCAGCCCGTTGGCTAGCGGGGCAAACTACGAGCAGTACTTC.